These 31 T cell receptor beta chains were all obtained from the same sample, sequenced in a study of T cell repertoires in cytomegalovirus infection. TCRdb fed the reads into MiXCR, producing one record per CDR3 protein. The table shows some 220,000 distinct CDR3 sequences, with roughly 6.5% occurring only once. The sequenced material came from PBMCs. The receptor source for this set is a human donor in good health (CMV status not recorded). Some clones in this sample may be carry-over from other donors' samples.

This clonotype showed up many times. The rearrangement uses TRBV25-1 and TRBJ2-7; no firm D call. This CDR3 spans 13 amino acids. The germline V gene has CDR1 MGHDK and CDR2 SYGVNS. V was clipped by 4 bases and J by 3 bases, with 10 bases between them. The CDR3 is CASSGPGNYEQYF. The CDR3 bases are TGTGCCAGCAGTGGTCCGGGCAACTACGAGCAGTACTTC.

This clonotype was seen at least ten times. This chain uses TRBV6-1 with TRBJ1-1; D gene ambiguous. The ends were cut back, 5 bases at V and 4 bases at J, with 26 bases in the middle. The length of the CDR3 is 18 residues. Germline values: CDR1 MNHNS, CDR2 SASEGT. The CDR3 spells CASSYLRLALGGGTEAFF. CDR3 coding DNA: TGTGCCAGCAGTTATCTACGCCTGGCTTTGGGCGGAGGCACTGAAGCTTTCTTT.

This clonotype came up a few times. The chain joins TRBV28 to TRBJ2-6; no reliable D call. Germline assignment: CDR1 MDHEN and CDR2 SYDVKM. Deletions cut 7 bases from V and 0 bases from J, with 10 bases between. The CDR3 runs 15 residues. This chain's CDR3 is CASTSTTSGANVLTF. DNA for the CDR3: TGTGCCAGCACGTCGACGACCTCTGGGGCCAACGTCCTGACTTTC. Full variable domain (rest looked up from reference TRBV28 and TRBJ2-6): DVKVTQSSRYLVKRTGEKVFLECVQDMDHENMFWYRQDPGLGLRLIYFSYDVKMKEKGDIPEGYSVSREKKERFSLILESASTNQTSMYLCASTSTTSGANVLTFGAGSRLTVL.

This clonotype was seen many times. The V gene is TRBV7-2, the J gene TRBJ2-5, with TRBD2 matching 7 bases. From germline, CDR1 is SGHTA and CDR2 FQGNSA. This CDR3 region has 15 residues. V gave up 1 base and J gave up 1 base; unmatched junction bases: 3. CDR3 amino acids: CASSLVGGIQETQYF. The CDR3 nucleotides are TGTGCCAGCAGCTTAGTGGGGGGGATCCAAGAGACCCAGTACTTC.

This clonotype has ten or more counts. The chain couples TRBV3-1 to TRBJ1-3, with D perhaps matching TRBD1 (5 bases). This CDR3 is built from 16 residues. Germline loops: CDR1 LGHDT, CDR2 YNNKEL (reference sequence). V was pared by 3 bases and J by 1 base, with 13 bases between. The CDR3 is CASSQERGPSGNTIYF. CDR3 bases: TGTGCCAGCAGCCAGGAAAGGGGACCTTCTGGAAACACCATATATTTT.

In its sample, this clonotype was seen many times. The chain employs TRBV5-1 and TRBJ2-1; maybe TRBD1 (5 bases). Germline V gives CDR1 SGHRS, CDR2 YFSETQ. The CDR3 has 14 residues. V shed 3 bases and J shed 3 bases, with 10 bases lying between them. The CDR3 reads CASSSRVSYNEQFF. For the CDR3, the DNA is TGCGCCAGCAGCTCCAGGGTAAGCTACAATGAGCAGTTCTTC.

The chain recombines TRBV29-1 with TRBJ1-1; TRBD1 might be the D (5 bases). Germline loops: CDR1 SQVTM, CDR2 ANQGSEA. This CDR3 is 13 amino acids long. Deletions cut 2 bases from V and 4 bases from J, with 11 bases between. The CDR3 reads CSVETRGTTEAFF. The CDR3 bases are TGCAGCGTTGAAACCCGCGGGACCACTGAAGCTTTCTTT.

This clonotype showed up many times. For the CDR3, the DNA is TGTGCCAGCAGCTTAGTCCGAGGGGGCTTCAATGAGCAGTTCTTC. This codes for CASSLVRGGFNEQFF. The chain combines TRBV7-2 with TRBJ2-1; 7 bases agree with TRBD1. CDR1 is SGHTA, CDR2 FQGNSA, per germline. The CDR3 extends over 15 amino acids. The ends lost 1 base at V and 6 bases at J; junction bases unmatched: 6.

Ten or more counts support this clonotype. This sequence joins TRBV7-2 and TRBJ2-3; D remains ambiguous. This CDR3 contains 14 residues. Looked up from germline, CDR1 is SGHTA and CDR2 is FQGNSA. Trimming removed 3 bases from V and 6 bases from J, with 13 bases in between. The CDR3 here is CASSFRQVADTQYF. For the CDR3, the DNA is TGTGCCAGCAGCTTCCGACAAGTGGCTGATACGCAGTATTTT.

In its sample, this clonotype was seen many times. The V call is TRBV7-9, the J call TRBJ2-2; D uncertain. Trimming stripped 4 bases from V and 4 bases from J, with 10 bases between. This CDR3 spans 14 amino acids. Germline CDR1 and CDR2: SEHNR and FQNEAQ (reference sequence). The CDR3 DNA sequence: TGTGCCAGCAGCTACGTTCTGGCCACCGGGGAGCTGTTTTTT. Translated, it gives CASSYVLATGELFF.

The table lists this clonotype with many counts. The chain is built from TRBV24-1 and TRBJ1-1, with a weak D call TRBD1 (5 bases). The CDR3 totals 13 residues. CDR1 and CDR2 (germline): KGHDR, SFDVKD. Trimming removed 3 bases from V and 3 bases from J, with 7 bases in between. Here the CDR3 reads CATSDRQYTEAFF. DNA for the CDR3: TGTGCCACCAGTGATCGACAGTACACTGAAGCTTTCTTT.

This clonotype was seen repeatedly, ten times or more. V usage is TRBV28 and J usage is TRBJ2-4; weak D call: TRBD1 (5 bases). Deletions cut 2 bases from V and 1 base from J, with 9 bases between. This CDR3 spans 15 amino acids. Germline values: CDR1 MDHEN, CDR2 SYDVKM. The CDR3 DNA follows: TGTGCCAGCAGTTTAGCCAGGGTCGCCAAAAACATTCAGTACTTC. Its protein product is CASSLARVAKNIQYF.

This rearrangement joins TRBV20-1 to TRBJ2-3; possible D gene TRBD2, 6 bases. This CDR3 is 14 amino acids long. V was cut by 6 bases and J by 2 bases, with 15 bases left in between. CDR1 is DFQATT, CDR2 SNEGSKA, per germline (reference sequence). The CDR3 nucleotides are TGCAGTGCCTCCCCTGGGGGGTACACAGATACGCAGTATTTT. Translation: CSASPGGYTDTQYF.

This clonotype has ten or more counts. This rearrangement joins TRBV20-1 to TRBJ1-6; the match to TRBD1 covers 7 bases. J lost 6 bases, V lost 6 bases, and 17 bases had no gene match. This CDR3 contains 17 residues. Germline loops: CDR1 DFQATT, CDR2 SNEGSKA (reference sequence). The CDR3 DNA reads as TGCAGTGCACCTCTCAGACAGGGAGGTTCTGGTAATTCACCCCTCCACTTT. Translation gives CSAPLRQGGSGNSPLHF.

The gene calls are TRBV29-1 and TRBJ2-1; TRBD1 aligns across 8 bases. The CDR3 loop spans 15 amino acids. V shed 6 bases and J 2 bases; nucleotides not matched to a gene: 9. Germline V CDR1 and CDR2: SQVTM, ANQGSEA. This CDR3 is CSVGAWDRPYNEQFF. CDR3 in DNA: TGCAGCGTGGGGGCCTGGGACAGGCCCTACAATGAGCAGTTCTTC.

The chain carries TRBV6-2 or TRBV6-3 and TRBJ2-7; D may be TRBD1 or TRBD2 (5 bases each). Trimming stripped 2 bases from V and 5 bases from J, with 22 bases between. Germline-derived CDR1 and CDR2 are MNHEY and SVGEGT. This CDR3 comprises 17 residues. The CDR3 DNA reads as TGTGCCAGCAGTTACCCCACTTCGGGGCTGAGCAGCGACGAGCAGTACTTC. This codes for CASSYPTSGLSSDEQYF.

This clonotype was counted ten times or more. The chain employs TRBV6-1 and TRBJ2-2; D might be TRBD1 (6 bases). The CDR3 consists of 14 residues. Trimming left V 7 bases short and J 6 bases short, with 15 bases between. CDR1 is MNHNS, CDR2 SASEGT, per germline. The DNA for the CDR3 is TGTGCCAGCAAGGACAGAGACAAGCCCGGGGAGCTGTTTTTT. Residues: CASKDRDKPGELFF.

This clonotype was observed many times. The chain carries TRBV24-1 and TRBJ2-2; TRBD1 agrees at 9 bases. J was trimmed by 3 bases and V by 4 bases; bases with no gene match: 5. Germline CDR1 KGHDR, CDR2 SFDVKD. This CDR3 is built from 16 residues. The chain's CDR3 is CATSELGQGHTGELFF. The CDR3 bases are TGTGCCACCAGTGAGTTAGGACAGGGGCACACCGGGGAGCTGTTTTTT.

This clonotype was seen ten or more times. The J gene is TRBJ2-1, the V gene TRBV12-3 or TRBV12-4; the D gene is possibly TRBD1 (5 bases). The V and J ends lost 3 bases and 4 bases respectively, with 7 bases between them. CDR3 length equals 13 residues. For the CDR3, the DNA is TGTGCCAGCAGTTTCTCAGGGTACAATGAGCAGTTCTTC. It yields the protein CASSFSGYNEQFF.

The chain carries TRBV6-6 and TRBJ2-7; the match to TRBD1 covers 7 bases. The CDR3 is 15 amino acids. V gave up 3 bases and J gave up 9 bases; unmatched junction bases: 14. Germline CDR1 and CDR2: MNHNY and SVGAGI (reference sequence). This CDR3 reads CASSYEGAQLVGQYF. The CDR3 DNA follows: TGTGCCAGCAGTTATGAGGGGGCCCAATTGGTCGGGCAGTACTTC.

Many counts were recorded for this clonotype. This chain uses TRBV20-1 with TRBJ2-7; weak D call: TRBD1 (6 bases). The CDR3 totals 15 residues. From germline, CDR1 is DFQATT and CDR2 SNEGSKA (reference sequence). Trimming cost V 3 bases and J 4 bases, with 19 bases left between them. This CDR3 reads CSARKTGTRLYEQYF. CDR3 coding DNA: TGCAGTGCTAGGAAAACAGGGACCCGCTTATACGAGCAGTACTTC.

This clonotype was detected ten times or more. V gene TRBV7-3 combines with J gene TRBJ2-1; either TRBD1 or TRBD2 may fit D (6 bases each). From germline, CDR1 is SGHTA and CDR2 FQGTGA. V was shortened by 2 bases and J by 4 bases, with 9 bases between the two germline ends. CDR3 size: 14 residues. CDR3 bases: TGTGCCAGCAGCTTACTAGGGGGGTACAATGAGCAGTTCTTC. This gives the protein CASSLLGGYNEQFF.

Ten or more counts support this clonotype. CDR3 in amino acids: CASSFRSWGQGHNEQFF. The CDR3 nucleotides read TGTGCCAGCAGCTTCCGATCGTGGGGACAGGGGCACAATGAGCAGTTCTTC. The chain carries TRBV7-2 and TRBJ2-1; 10 nucleotides align to TRBD1. The CDR3 extends over 17 amino acids. Germline CDR1 is SGHTA and CDR2 is FQGNSA. With 3 bases clipped from V and 5 bases from J, the junction kept 10 bases outside the gene matches.

This clonotype was seen ten or more times. The J gene is TRBJ1-5, the V gene TRBV7-2; no reliable D call. There are 15 residues in the CDR3. The V gene lost 2 bases and the J gene lost 7 bases, with 15 bases spanning the gap. Germline CDR1 is SGHTA and CDR2 is FQGNSA. The CDR3 coding sequence is TGTGCCAGCAGCTTATCCACTTGGTTGGGACAGCCCCAGCATTTT. Its translation: CASSLSTWLGQPQHF. The whole variable domain, filled in from reference TRBV7-2 and TRBJ1-5, reads GAGVSQSPSNKVTEKGKDVELRCDPISGHTALYWYRQSLGQGLEFLIYFQGNSAPDKSGLPSDRFSAERTGGSVSTLTIQRTQQEDSAVYLCASSLSTWLGQPQHFGDGTRLSIL.

This clonotype was seen many times. This chain connects TRBV12-3 or TRBV12-4 to TRBJ1-2; unclear D gene. There are 12 residues in the CDR3. Between the trimmed V and J ends, which lost 5 bases and 4 bases, there was a span of 8 bases. As DNA, the CDR3 is TGTGCCAGCAGTCCAGGACTCTATGGCTACACCTTC. This sequence encodes CASSPGLYGYTF.

This clonotype was seen ten or more times. The chain links TRBV6-2 or TRBV6-3 to TRBJ1-5, with 7 positions matching TRBD1. With V trimmed by 5 bases and J by 6 bases, 10 bases remained unmatched. Germline V gene sequence: CDR1 MNHEY, CDR2 SVGEGT. This CDR3 is built from 15 residues. The CDR3 DNA follows: TGTGCCAGCAGTGAAAGGACAGGTCCAACTCAGCCCCAGCATTTT. Translating gives CASSERTGPTQPQHF.

This clonotype was detected ten times or more. V usage is TRBV7-3 and J usage is TRBJ1-2; D unresolved. V was clipped by 0 bases and J by 1 base, with 6 bases between them. This CDR3 has 14 amino acids. The V gene's germline CDR1 is SGHTA and CDR2 FQGTGA. The CDR3 spells CASSLTHSNYGYTF. The DNA for the CDR3 is TGTGCCAGCAGCTTAACTCACAGTAACTATGGCTACACCTTC.

This clonotype has ten or more counts. This chain connects TRBV7-2 to TRBJ2-7, with D possibly being TRBD2 (5 bases). This CDR3 contains 14 residues. The V end was cut by 6 bases, the J end by 2 bases, with 14 bases between. Germline lookup yields CDR1 SGHTA and CDR2 FQGNSA. CDR3 DNA sequence: TGTGCCAGCAGTTCCGGACTTGGAGCCTACGAGCAGTACTTC. Translation: CASSSGLGAYEQYF.

Many counts were recorded for this clonotype. The rearrangement links TRBV28 to TRBJ2-5; 8 positions agree with TRBD2. CDR3 size: 14 residues. CDR1 is MDHEN and CDR2 is SYDVKM in the germline V gene. With V trimmed by 5 bases and J by 1 base, 3 bases remained unmatched. CDR3 bases: TGTGCCAGCAGTGTCGGGGGGGCCCAAGAGACCCAGTACTTC. Encoded protein: CASSVGGAQETQYF.

The V call is TRBV29-1, the J call TRBJ2-2; no firm D call. Germline V gene lookup returns CDR1 SQVTM and CDR2 ANQGSEA. V was cut by 7 bases and J by 4 bases, with 10 bases left in between. The length of the CDR3 is 12 residues. Here the CDR3 DNA reads TGCAGCGGAAGCGCCGGCACCGGGGAGCTGTTTTTT. Protein product: CSGSAGTGELFF.

This clonotype has at least ten counts. J is TRBJ1-4 and V is TRBV7-2, with D unresolved. CDR1 SGHTA and CDR2 FQGNSA come from the germline V gene. Trimming pared 5 bases from V and 4 bases from J, leaving 11 bases between. The CDR3 loop spans 14 amino acids. The CDR3 sequence: CASSLTRDNEKLFF. The CDR3 DNA sequence: TGTGCCAGCAGCCTGACCCGGGATAATGAAAAACTGTTTTTT.